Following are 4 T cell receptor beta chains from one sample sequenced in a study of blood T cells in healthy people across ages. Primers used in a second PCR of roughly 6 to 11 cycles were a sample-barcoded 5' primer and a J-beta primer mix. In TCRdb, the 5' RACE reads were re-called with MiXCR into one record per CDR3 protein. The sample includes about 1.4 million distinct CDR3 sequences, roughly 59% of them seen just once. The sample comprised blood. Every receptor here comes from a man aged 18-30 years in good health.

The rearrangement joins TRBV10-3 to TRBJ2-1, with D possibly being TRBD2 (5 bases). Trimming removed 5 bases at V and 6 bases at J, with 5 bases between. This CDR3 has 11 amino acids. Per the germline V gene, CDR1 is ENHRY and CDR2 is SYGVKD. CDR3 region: CAISTSNEQFF. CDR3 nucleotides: TGTGCCATCAGTACTAGCAATGAGCAGTTCTTC.

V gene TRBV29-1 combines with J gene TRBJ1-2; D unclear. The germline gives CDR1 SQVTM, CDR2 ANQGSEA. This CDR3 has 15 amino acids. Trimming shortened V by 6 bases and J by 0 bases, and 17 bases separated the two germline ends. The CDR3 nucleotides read TGCAGCGTCACGATGACGTCGGGTTCTAACTATGGCTACACCTTC. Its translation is CSVTMTSGSNYGYTF.

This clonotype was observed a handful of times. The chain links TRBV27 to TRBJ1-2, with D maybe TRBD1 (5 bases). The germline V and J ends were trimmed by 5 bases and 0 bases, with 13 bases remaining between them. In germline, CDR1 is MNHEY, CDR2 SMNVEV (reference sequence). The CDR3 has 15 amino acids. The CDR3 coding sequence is TGTGCCAGCAGTCCCATAGGGGCAGCTAACTATGGCTACACCTTC. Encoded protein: CASSPIGAANYGYTF.

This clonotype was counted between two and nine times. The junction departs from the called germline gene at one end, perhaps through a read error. This CDR3 reads CSVEGLTDINYGYTF. In nucleotides, the CDR3 is TGCAGCGTTGAAGGATTGACAGATATTAACTATGGCTACACCTTT. The J gene is TRBJ1-2, the V gene TRBV29-1, with D possibly matching TRBD1 (5 bases). The CDR3 spans 15 residues. CDR1 SQVTM and CDR2 ANQGSEA come from the germline V gene.